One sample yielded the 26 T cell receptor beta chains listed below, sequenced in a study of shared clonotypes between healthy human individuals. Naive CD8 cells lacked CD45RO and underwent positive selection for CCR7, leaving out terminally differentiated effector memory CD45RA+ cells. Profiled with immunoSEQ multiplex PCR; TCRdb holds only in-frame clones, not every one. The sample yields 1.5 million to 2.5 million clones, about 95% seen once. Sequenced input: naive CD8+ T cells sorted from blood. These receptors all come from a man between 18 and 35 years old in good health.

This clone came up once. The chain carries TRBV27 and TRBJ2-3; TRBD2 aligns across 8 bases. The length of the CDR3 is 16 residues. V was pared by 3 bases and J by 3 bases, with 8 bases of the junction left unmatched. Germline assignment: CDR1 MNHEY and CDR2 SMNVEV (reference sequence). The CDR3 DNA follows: TGTGCCAGCAGTTTGTCGGCGGGAGGTGGAACAGATACGCAGTATTTT. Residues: CASSLSAGGGTDTQYF.

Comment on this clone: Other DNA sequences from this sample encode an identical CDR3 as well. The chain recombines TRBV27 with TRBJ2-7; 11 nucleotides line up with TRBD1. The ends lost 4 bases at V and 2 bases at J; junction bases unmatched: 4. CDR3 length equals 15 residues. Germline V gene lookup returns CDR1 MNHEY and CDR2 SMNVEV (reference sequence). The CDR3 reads CASSSGTGGAYEQYF. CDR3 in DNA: TGTGCCAGCAGTTCCGGGACAGGGGGGGCCTACGAGCAGTACTTC.

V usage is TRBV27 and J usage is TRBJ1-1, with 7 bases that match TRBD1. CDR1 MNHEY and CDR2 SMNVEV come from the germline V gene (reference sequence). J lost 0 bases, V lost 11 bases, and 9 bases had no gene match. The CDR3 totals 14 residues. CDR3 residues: CACQSTGLNTEAFF. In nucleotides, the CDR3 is TGTGCCTGCCAGTCGACAGGGCTGAACACTGAAGCTTTCTTT.

CDR3 sequence reads: CASSPTGTGEQYF. CDR3 nucleotides: TGTGCCAGCAGCCCGACCGGGACAGGGGAGCAGTATTTT. This chain uses TRBV7-3 with TRBJ2-3; 10 bases are shared with TRBD1. CDR1 and CDR2 (germline): SGHTA, FQGTGA. V trimming: 5 bases; J trimming: 11 bases; junction bases outside the gene matches: 7. The CDR3 spans 13 residues. Filled out from reference TRBV7-3 and TRBJ2-3, the complete variable domain reads GAGVSQTPSNKVTEKGKYVELRCDPISGHTALYWYRQSLGQGPEFLIYFQGTGAADDSGLPNDRFFAVRPEGSVSTLKIQRTERGDSAVYLCASSPTGTGEQYFGPGTRLTVL.

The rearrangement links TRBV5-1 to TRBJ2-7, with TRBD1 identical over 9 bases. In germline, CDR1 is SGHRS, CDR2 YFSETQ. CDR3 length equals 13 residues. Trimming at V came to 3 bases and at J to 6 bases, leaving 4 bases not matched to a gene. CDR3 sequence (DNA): TGCGCCAGCAGCTGGACAGGGGCCTCCGAGCAGTACTTC. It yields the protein CASSWTGASEQYF.

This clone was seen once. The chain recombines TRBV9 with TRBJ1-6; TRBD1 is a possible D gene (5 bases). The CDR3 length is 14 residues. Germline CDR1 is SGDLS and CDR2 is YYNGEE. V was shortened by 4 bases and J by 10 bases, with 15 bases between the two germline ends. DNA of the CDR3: TGTGCCAGCAGCCCTGCCGGGACGGGGTCACCCCTCCACTTT. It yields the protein CASSPAGTGSPLHF. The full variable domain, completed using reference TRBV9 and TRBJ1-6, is DSGVTQTPKHLITATGQRVTLRCSPRSGDLSVYWYQQSLDQGLQFLIQYYNGEERAKGNILERFSAQQFPDLHSELNLSSLELGDSALYFCASSPAGTGSPLHFGNGTRLTVT.

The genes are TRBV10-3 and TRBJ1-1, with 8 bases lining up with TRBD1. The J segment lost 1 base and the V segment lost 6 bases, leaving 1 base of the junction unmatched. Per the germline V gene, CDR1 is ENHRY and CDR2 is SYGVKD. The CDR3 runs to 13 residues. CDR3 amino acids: CAIRGQENTEAFF. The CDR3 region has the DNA TGTGCCATCAGGGGACAGGAGAACACTGAAGCTTTCTTT.

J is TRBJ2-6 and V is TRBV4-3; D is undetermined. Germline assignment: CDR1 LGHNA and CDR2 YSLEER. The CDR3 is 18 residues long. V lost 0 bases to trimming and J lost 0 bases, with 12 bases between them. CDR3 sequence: CASSQETLGFSGANVLTF. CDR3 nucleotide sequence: TGCGCCAGCAGCCAAGAGACTTTGGGCTTCTCTGGGGCCAACGTCCTGACTTTC.

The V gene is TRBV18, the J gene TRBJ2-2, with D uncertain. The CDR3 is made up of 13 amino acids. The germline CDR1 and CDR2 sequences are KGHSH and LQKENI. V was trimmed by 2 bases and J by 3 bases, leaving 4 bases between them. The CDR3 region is CASSPSDTGELFF. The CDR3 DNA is TGTGCCAGCTCACCAAGCGACACCGGGGAGCTGTTTTTT.

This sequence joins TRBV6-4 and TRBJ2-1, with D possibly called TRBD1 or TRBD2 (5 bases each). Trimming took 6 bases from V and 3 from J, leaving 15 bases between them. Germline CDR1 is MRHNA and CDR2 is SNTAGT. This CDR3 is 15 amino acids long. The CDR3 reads CASSTTGANYNEQFF. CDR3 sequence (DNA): TGTGCCAGCAGCACAACCGGGGCGAACTACAATGAGCAGTTCTTC.

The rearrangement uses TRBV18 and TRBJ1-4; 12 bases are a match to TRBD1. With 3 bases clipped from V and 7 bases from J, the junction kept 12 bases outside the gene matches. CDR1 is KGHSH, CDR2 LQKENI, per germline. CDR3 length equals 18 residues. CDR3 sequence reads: CASSPLRDRGLLGEKLFF. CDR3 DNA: TGTGCCAGCTCACCTCTCCGGGACAGGGGGCTTCTGGGTGAAAAACTGTTTTTT.

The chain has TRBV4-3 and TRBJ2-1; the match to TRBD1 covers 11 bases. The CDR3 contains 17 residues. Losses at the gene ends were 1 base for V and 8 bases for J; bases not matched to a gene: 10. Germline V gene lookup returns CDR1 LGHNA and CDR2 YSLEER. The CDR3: CASSQGLGTGGFDEQFF. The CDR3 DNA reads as TGCGCCAGCAGCCAAGGATTGGGGACAGGGGGATTCGATGAGCAGTTCTTC.

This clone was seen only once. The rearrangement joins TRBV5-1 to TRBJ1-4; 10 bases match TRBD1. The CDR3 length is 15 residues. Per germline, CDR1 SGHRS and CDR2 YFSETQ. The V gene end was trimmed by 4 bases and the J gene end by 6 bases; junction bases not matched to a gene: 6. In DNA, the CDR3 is TGCGCCAGCAGCCCCTCCGGGACAGGGGATGAAAAACTGTTTTTT. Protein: CASSPSGTGDEKLFF.

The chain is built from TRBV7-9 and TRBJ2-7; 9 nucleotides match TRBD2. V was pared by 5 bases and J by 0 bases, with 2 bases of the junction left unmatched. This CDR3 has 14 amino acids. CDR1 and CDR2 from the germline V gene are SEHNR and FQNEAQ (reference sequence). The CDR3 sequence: CASSTGLASYEQYF. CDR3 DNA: TGTGCCAGCAGCACGGGACTAGCCTCCTACGAGCAGTACTTC.

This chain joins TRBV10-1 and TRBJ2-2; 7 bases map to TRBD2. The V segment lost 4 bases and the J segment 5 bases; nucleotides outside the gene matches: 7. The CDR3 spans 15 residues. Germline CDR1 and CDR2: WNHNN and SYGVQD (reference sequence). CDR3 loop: CASSGREGGTGELFF. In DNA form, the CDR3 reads TGCGCCAGCAGTGGACGAGAGGGAGGGACCGGGGAGCTGTTTTTT.

The CDR3 region is CASSAGTGADGYTF. CDR3 in DNA: TGTGCCAGCAGTGCAGGGACAGGGGCTGATGGCTACACCTTC. The rearrangement links TRBV2 to TRBJ1-2, with TRBD1 matching over 10 bases. The CDR3 is 14 amino acids. With V trimmed by 4 bases and J by 6 bases, 5 bases remained unmatched. In germline, CDR1 is SNHLY, CDR2 FYNNEI.

The CDR3: CASSPKVLAGYEQYF. CDR3 in DNA: TGCGCCAGCAGCCCGAAGGTATTAGCTGGTTACGAGCAGTACTTC. The chain joins TRBV4-1 to TRBJ2-7, with D unclear. Trimming took 4 bases from V and 4 from J, leaving 17 bases between them. Per germline, CDR1 MGHRA and CDR2 YSYEKL. This CDR3 has 15 amino acids.

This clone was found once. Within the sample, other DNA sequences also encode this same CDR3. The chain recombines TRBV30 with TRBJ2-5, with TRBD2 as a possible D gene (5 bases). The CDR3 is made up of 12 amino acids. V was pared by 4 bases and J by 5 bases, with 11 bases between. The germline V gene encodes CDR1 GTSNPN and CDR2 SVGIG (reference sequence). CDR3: CAWTPGGETQYF. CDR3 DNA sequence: TGTGCCTGGACGCCCGGCGGGGAGACCCAGTACTTC.

The CDR3 DNA reads TGTGCCAGCAGTGCCAGCCACGAGAACACCGGGGAGCTGTTTTTT. Protein: CASSASHENTGELFF. This chain links TRBV25-1 with TRBJ2-2; D is uncertain. The CDR3 spans 15 residues. Trimming left V 4 bases short and J 1 base short, with 10 bases between. Germline V lookup: CDR1 MGHDK, CDR2 SYGVNS.

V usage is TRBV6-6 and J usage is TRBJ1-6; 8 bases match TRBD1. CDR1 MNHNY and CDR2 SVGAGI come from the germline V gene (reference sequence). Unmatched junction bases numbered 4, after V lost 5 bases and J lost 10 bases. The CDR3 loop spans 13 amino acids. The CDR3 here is CASSPGGGSPLHF. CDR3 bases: TGTGCCAGCAGTCCAGGGGGCGGATCACCCCTCCACTTT.

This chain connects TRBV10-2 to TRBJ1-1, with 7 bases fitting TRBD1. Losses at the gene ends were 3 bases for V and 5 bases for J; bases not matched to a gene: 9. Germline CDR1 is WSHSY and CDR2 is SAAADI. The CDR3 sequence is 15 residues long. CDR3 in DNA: TGCGCCAGCAGTGACCTGAGAGGGGGCATGACTGAAGCTTTCTTT. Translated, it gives CASSDLRGGMTEAFF.

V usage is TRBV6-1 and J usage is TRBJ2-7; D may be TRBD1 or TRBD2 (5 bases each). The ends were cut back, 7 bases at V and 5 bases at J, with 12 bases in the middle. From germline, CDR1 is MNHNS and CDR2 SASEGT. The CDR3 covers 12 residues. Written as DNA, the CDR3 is TGTGCCAGCACCGGGGCTTTGAACGAGCAGTACTTC. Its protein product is CASTGALNEQYF.

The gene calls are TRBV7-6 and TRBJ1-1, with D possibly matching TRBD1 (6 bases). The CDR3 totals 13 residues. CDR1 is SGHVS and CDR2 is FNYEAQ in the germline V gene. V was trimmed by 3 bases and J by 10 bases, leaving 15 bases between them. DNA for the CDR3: TGTGCCAGCAGCTTGATGGACAGTTCAATAGCTTTCTTT. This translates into CASSLMDSSIAFF.

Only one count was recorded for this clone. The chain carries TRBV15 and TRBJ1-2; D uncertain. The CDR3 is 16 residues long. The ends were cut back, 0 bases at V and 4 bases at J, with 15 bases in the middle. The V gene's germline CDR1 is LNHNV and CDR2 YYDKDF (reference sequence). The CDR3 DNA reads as TGTGCCACCAGCAGAGATTCCCAGGAGATTTCCTATGGCTACACCTTC. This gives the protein CATSRDSQEISYGYTF. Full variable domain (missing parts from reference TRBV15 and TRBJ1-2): DAMVIQNPRYQVTQFGKPVTLSCSQTLNHNVMYWYQQKSSQAPKLLFHYYDKDFNNEADTPDNFQSRRPNTSFCFLDIRSPGLGDTAMYLCATSRDSQEISYGYTFGSGTRLTVV.

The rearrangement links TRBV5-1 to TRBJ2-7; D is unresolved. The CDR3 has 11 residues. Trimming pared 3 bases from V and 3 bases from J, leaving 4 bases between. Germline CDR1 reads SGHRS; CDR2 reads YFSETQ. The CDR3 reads CASSYSYEQYF. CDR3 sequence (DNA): TGCGCCAGCAGCTACAGCTACGAGCAGTACTTC. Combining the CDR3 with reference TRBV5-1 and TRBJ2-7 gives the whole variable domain KAGVTQTPRYLIKTRGQQVTLSCSPISGHRSVSWYQQTPGQGLQFLFEYFSETQRNKGNFPGRFSGRQFSNSRSEMNVSTLELGDSALYLCASSYSYEQYFGPGTRLTVT.

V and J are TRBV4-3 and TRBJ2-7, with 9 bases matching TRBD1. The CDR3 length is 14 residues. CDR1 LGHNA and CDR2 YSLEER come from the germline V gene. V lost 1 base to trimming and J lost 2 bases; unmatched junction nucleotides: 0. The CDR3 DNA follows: TGCGCCAGCAGCCAAGGGGACAGGGCCTACGAGCAGTACTTC. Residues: CASSQGDRAYEQYF.